Listed below are T cell receptor beta chains from one sample, sequenced in a study of OX40 agonist ivuxolimab in advanced cancers. TCRdb keeps only in-frame clones here, not all; method: immunoSEQ multiplex PCR. The sample lists approximately 92,000 clones; approximately 80% were seen once. Sequenced material: CD4+ or CD8+ T cells sorted from blood, taken in a trial of the OX40 agonist ivuxolimab. Source of these receptors: an adult with an advanced solid tumor such as melanoma, head and neck, liver or kidney cancer. Both conserved end residues are part of each CDR3. The D gene is left open where the match is weak. Clone size is not always given. Where it is, it says once, few, many or a class for expanded clones.

D gene	V gene	clone size	J gene	CDR3 protein	CDR3 DNA
-	TRBV25-1	-	TRBJ2-2	CASWAGQGNTGELFF	TGTGCCAGTTGGGCAGGGCAGGGGAACACCGGGGAGCTGTTTTTT
TRBD1	TRBV7-9	once	TRBJ1-2	CASSLGTGENYGYTF	TGTGCCAGCAGCTTGGGGACAGGGGAAAACTATGGCTACACCTTC
-	TRBV18	-	TRBJ1-6	CASSQRREDNSPLHF	TGTGCCAGCTCACAGAGACGGGAGGATAATTCACCCCTCCACTTT
-	TRBV7-2	-	TRBJ2-7	CASSKDRYEQYF	TGTGCCAGCAGCAAAGACCGGTACGAGCAGTACTTC
-	TRBV5-6	-	TRBJ1-4	CASSVDRPFSEKLFF	TGTGCCAGCAGCGTTGACAGGCCTTTTTCGGAAAAACTGTTTTTT
-	TRBV6-5	-	TRBJ2-4	CASSYNQGQAEYF	TGTGCCAGCAGTTACAATCAGGGGCAAGCTGAGTACTTC
-	TRBV5-6	-	TRBJ2-3	CASSHRGLSTDTQYF	TGTGCCAGCAGCCACCGGGGACTTAGCACAGATACGCAGTATTTT
-	TRBV11-1	-	TRBJ2-7	CASSLAVEYYEQYF	TGTGCCAGCAGCTTAGCAGTAGAATACTACGAGCAGTACTTC
-	TRBV20-1	-	TRBJ2-1	CSARGRNEQFF	TGCAGTGCTAGAGGGAGGAATGAGCAGTTCTTC
TRBD1	TRBV4-1	few	TRBJ1-2	CASSQVLGPGGDYGYTF	TGCGCCAGCAGCCAAGTTTTGGGTCCAGGGGGGGACTATGGCTACACCTTC
-	TRBV27	-	TRBJ1-5	CASSLLLGQPQHF	TGTGCCAGCAGTCTGCTCCTGGGGCAGCCCCAGCATTTT
-	TRBV18	-	TRBJ1-5	CASSPGDNQPQHF	TGTGCCAGCTCACCGGGCGACAATCAGCCCCAGCATTTT
-	TRBV6-1	-	TRBJ1-4	CASSEARNLEKLFF	TGTGCCAGCAGTGAAGCACGGAACCTTGAAAAACTGTTTTTT
-	TRBV9	-	TRBJ1-2	CASTRGLNGYTF	TGTGCCAGCACTAGGGGCTTAAATGGCTACACCTTC
-	TRBV5-6	-	TRBJ2-6	CASQLGANVLTF	TGTGCCAGCCAGCTTGGGGCCAACGTCCTGACTTTC
TRBD1	TRBV18	-	TRBJ2-7	CASSPWTGSSYEQYF	TGTGCCAGCTCACCATGGACAGGGAGCTCCTACGAGCAGTACTTC
-	TRBV6-5	few	TRBJ1-1	CASGYRNTEAFF	TGTGCCAGCGGGTATAGGAACACTGAAGCTTTCTTT
-	TRBV7-9	-	TRBJ2-3	CASSLSLTDTQYF	TGTGCCAGCAGCTTGAGCCTAACAGATACGCAGTATTTT
-	TRBV5-1	-	TRBJ2-2	CASSTTVGVTTGELFF	TGCGCCAGCAGCACGACGGTAGGGGTTACCACCGGGGAGCTGTTTTTT
TRBD1	TRBV10-2	-	TRBJ1-4	CASSEPGTVGEKLFF	TGCGCCAGCAGTGAGCCCGGGACAGTGGGGGAAAAACTGTTTTTT
-	TRBV5-1	-	TRBJ1-1	CASSPVGRMNTEAFF	TGCGCCAGCAGTCCCGTTGGACGTATGAACACTGAAGCTTTCTTT
-	TRBV4-1	-	TRBJ1-1	CASSQRGGLNTEAFF	TGCGCCAGCAGCCAACGGGGGGGCCTGAACACTGAAGCTTTCTTT
TRBD2	TRBV6-6	-	TRBJ2-3	CASSGTSGPDTQYF	TGTGCCAGTAGCGGGACTAGCGGGCCAGATACGCAGTATTTT
TRBD2	TRBV12-5	-	TRBJ2-2	CASGLGEGTGELFF	TGTGCTAGTGGTTTGGGGGAGGGGACCGGGGAGCTGTTTTTT
-	TRBV5-4	-	TRBJ1-6	CASSLAPRNSPLHF	TGTGCCAGCAGCTTGGCTCCGCGTAATTCACCCCTCCACTTT
-	TRBV19	-	TRBJ1-5	CASSGERNAGNQPQHF	TGTGCCAGTTCAGGGGAGCGCAATGCGGGCAATCAGCCCCAGCATTTT
TRBD1	TRBV12-5	few	TRBJ1-1	CASGPDRAWGNTEAFF	TGTGCTAGTGGTCCTGACAGGGCCTGGGGCAACACTGAAGCTTTCTTT
-	TRBV6-6	-	TRBJ1-2	CATTPYYGYTF	TGTGCCACCACCCCTTACTATGGCTACACCTTC
-	TRBV2	-	TRBJ2-1	CASKIDNEQFF	TGTGCCAGCAAGATCGACAATGAGCAGTTCTTC
-	TRBV28	few	TRBJ2-6	CASSLLESGVSGANVLTF	TGTGCCAGCAGTTTGCTAGAATCTGGGGTTTCTGGGGCCAACGTCCTGACTTTC
-	TRBV4-2	once	TRBJ1-4	CASSGSRTNEKLFF	TGTGCCAGCAGCGGGAGCCGGACTAATGAAAAACTGTTTTTT